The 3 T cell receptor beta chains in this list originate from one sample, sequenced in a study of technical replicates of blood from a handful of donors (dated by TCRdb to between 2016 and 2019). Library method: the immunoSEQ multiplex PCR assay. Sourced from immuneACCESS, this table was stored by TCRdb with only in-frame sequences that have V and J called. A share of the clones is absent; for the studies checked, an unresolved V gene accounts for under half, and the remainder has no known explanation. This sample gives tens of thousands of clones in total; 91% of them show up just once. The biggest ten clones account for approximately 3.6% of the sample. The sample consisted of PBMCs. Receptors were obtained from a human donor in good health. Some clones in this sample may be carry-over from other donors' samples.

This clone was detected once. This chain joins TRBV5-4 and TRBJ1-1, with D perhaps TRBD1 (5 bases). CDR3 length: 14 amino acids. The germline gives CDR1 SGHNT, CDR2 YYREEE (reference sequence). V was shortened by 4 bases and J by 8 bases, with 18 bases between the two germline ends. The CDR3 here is CASSIGSGTMEAFF. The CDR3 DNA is TGTGCCAGCAGCATCGGCAGTGGGACTATGGAAGCTTTCTTT.

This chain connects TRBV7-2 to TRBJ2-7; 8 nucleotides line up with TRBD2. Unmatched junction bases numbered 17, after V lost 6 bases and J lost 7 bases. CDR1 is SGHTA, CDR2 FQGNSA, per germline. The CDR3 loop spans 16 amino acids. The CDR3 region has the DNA TGTGCCAGCAGGTCCCTTGAGCGGGGGAGGATGGAGGAGCAGTACTTC. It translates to CASRSLERGRMEEQYF.

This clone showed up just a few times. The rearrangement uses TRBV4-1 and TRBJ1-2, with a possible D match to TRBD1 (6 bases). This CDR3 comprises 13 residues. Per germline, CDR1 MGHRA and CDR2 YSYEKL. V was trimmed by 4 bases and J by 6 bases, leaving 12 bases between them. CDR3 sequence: CASSRDTVDGYTF. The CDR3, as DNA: TGCGCCAGCAGCCGGGACACCGTCGATGGCTACACCTTC.